A selection of T cell receptor beta chains follows, all from one sample in a study of T cells in Graves' hyperthyroidism and ophthalmopathy. TCRdb called the multiplex PCR reads again in MiXCR, with one record for every CDR3 protein. The sample has some 180,000 distinct CDR3 sequences, around 15% seen once. Source material: blood. These receptors originate from a woman aged 45-59 years with Graves' hyperthyroidism. Both conserved end residues are part of each CDR3. The D gene is left open where the match is weak. Expanded clones get a size class; other rows say once, few or many, or leave the size out.

v_call,d_call,j_call,clone_size,cdr3_length,cdr3_aa
TRBV28,TRBD1,TRBJ1-2,many,12,CASSTGGLGYTF
TRBV15,-,TRBJ1-5,many,15,CATSGGASSNQPQHF
TRBV2,-,TRBJ2-1,-,13,CASTDRAYNEQFF
TRBV2,-,TRBJ2-6,many,13,CASRPGVANVLTF
TRBV7-9,-,TRBJ1-3,many,16,CASSYWTASSGNTIYF
TRBV6-2/TRBV6-3,-,TRBJ2-7,few,15,CAGTKGMSGKYEQYF
TRBV10-1,-,TRBJ2-5,-,14,CASSDRVSARTQYF
TRBV29-1,-,TRBJ1-1,many,11,CSVEKGLEAFF
TRBV18,-,TRBJ2-7,few,15,CASSPAAEKTYEQYF
TRBV5-1,-,TRBJ1-2,many,17,CASSLAPTSNRAYGYTF
TRBV6-1,-,TRBJ1-1,many,15,CASSEGTTIGTEAFF
TRBV7-8,-,TRBJ1-1,many,13,CASSLVRDTEAFF
TRBV2,TRBD2,TRBJ2-5,many,14,CASSEGGTVETQYF
TRBV2,TRBD1,TRBJ1-5,many,17,CASSPGTGSYSNQPQHF
TRBV13,TRBD2,TRBJ2-3,many,16,CASSTILAGEADTQYF
TRBV20-1,TRBD2,TRBJ2-1,many,14,CSARGLAPYNEQFF
TRBV14,-,TRBJ2-7,-,14,CASSKQAAGYEQYF
TRBV20-1,-,TRBJ1-5,-,12,CSARDLGQPQHF
TRBV28,-,TRBJ2-7,many,15,CASSLVGVDGYEQYF
TRBV3-1,TRBD2,TRBJ2-5,many,18,CASSQDLVDGGEQETQYF
TRBV20-1,-,TRBJ2-3,many,16,CSAHRQAYAGTDTQYF
TRBV6-2/TRBV6-3,TRBD2,TRBJ2-1,many,20,CASRPRSSAGGSSSYNEQFF
TRBV7-9,-,TRBJ1-2,-,16,CASSLYFGAGADGYTF
TRBV6-2/TRBV6-3,TRBD2,TRBJ2-2,many,19,CASSITEPEAGGQAGELFF
TRBV7-2,TRBD2,TRBJ2-1,many,16,CASSPRTSGGPNEQFF
TRBV28,-,TRBJ1-1,few,15,CATTDLGAWDTEAFF
TRBV7-9,-,TRBJ1-3,many,16,CASSLFAGRVGNTIYF
TRBV5-1,-,TRBJ1-6,many,12,CASSSGLRPLHF
TRBV28,TRBD2,TRBJ2-1,-,15,CASRSGRGFYNEQFF
TRBV20-1,TRBD1,TRBJ2-7,-,13,CSAKGRGIYEQYF
TRBV5-1,-,TRBJ1-1,once,17,CASSLGGNSRGQAEAFF
TRBV2,TRBD2,TRBJ2-7,many,16,CASSTALAGIRYEQYF
TRBV7-9,-,TRBJ2-7,many,13,CASSSASSYEQYF
TRBV7-9,-,TRBJ2-2,-,16,CASSLGKGGFPGELFF
TRBV18,-,TRBJ1-1,many,15,CASSPSRNMNTEAFF
TRBV7-2,-,TRBJ1-1,many,14,CASSLVGRFTEAFF